These 23 T cell receptor beta chains were all obtained from the same sample, sequenced in a study of shared clonotypes between healthy human individuals. Data came from immunoSEQ multiplex PCR; TCRdb stores just in-frame clones and leaves some out. The sample lists roughly 650,000 clones, around 97% occurring once. Source material: naive CD4+ T cells sorted from blood. Described subset: CD45RA+ positively selected. Receptors were obtained from a woman aged 25 to 39 in good health.

CDR3 nucleotides: TGCGCCAGCAGCGAACAAAACACTGAAGCTTTCTTT. It translates to CASSEQNTEAFF. The chain uses TRBV5-1 and TRBJ1-1; D ambiguous. Germline V CDR1 and CDR2: SGHRS, YFSETQ. Trimming removed 4 bases at V and 2 bases at J, with 6 bases between. This CDR3 is 12 amino acids long.

The chain carries TRBV5-1 and TRBJ2-3; 7 nucleotides align to TRBD2. CDR3 length equals 17 residues. The junction had 13 bases not matched to a gene; V was cut back by 5 bases and J by 1 base. The germline V gene has CDR1 SGHRS and CDR2 YFSETQ. The CDR3 here is CASRVGGSSFRTDTQYF. DNA for the CDR3: TGCGCCAGCAGGGTTGGCGGGAGTTCTTTTCGCACAGATACGCAGTATTTT.

This chain uses TRBV7-9 with TRBJ1-5; the D is unclear. The V and J ends lost 1 base and 6 bases respectively, with 4 bases between them. The CDR3 totals 12 residues. The germline V gene has CDR1 SEHNR and CDR2 FQNEAQ (reference sequence). In DNA form, the CDR3 reads TGTGCCAGCAGCTTAGAGGGTCAGCCCCAGCATTTT. This translates into CASSLEGQPQHF.

The J gene is TRBJ2-4, the V gene TRBV14, with 10 nucleotides matching TRBD1. Looked up from germline, CDR1 is SGHDN and CDR2 is FVKESK. The CDR3 runs 17 residues. Trimming cost V 3 bases and J 3 bases; bases outside gene matches: 8. The CDR3, as DNA: TGTGCCAGCAGCCAGGGACAGGGGAGTTCTAGCAAAAACATTCAGTACTTC. Its protein product is CASSQGQGSSSKNIQYF.

This chain links TRBV9 with TRBJ1-3, with TRBD1 as a possible D gene (5 bases). There are 17 residues in the CDR3. V shed 0 bases and J shed 0 bases, with 13 bases lying between them. The germline V gene encodes CDR1 SGDLS and CDR2 YYNGEE. CDR3 sequence reads: CASSVGGLSFSGNTIYF. CDR3 bases: TGTGCCAGCAGCGTAGGGGGACTGTCTTTCTCTGGAAACACCATATATTTT.

This clone occurred once. The chain's CDR3 is CASSPGESNEKLFF. The CDR3 DNA reads as TGTGCCAGCAGCCCGGGCGAGAGTAATGAAAAACTGTTTTTT. The rearrangement links TRBV7-9 to TRBJ1-4; D gene uncertain. V was trimmed by 5 bases and J by 4 bases, leaving 11 bases between them. Germline V lookup: CDR1 SEHNR, CDR2 FQNEAQ (reference sequence). The CDR3 length is 14 residues.

The chain carries TRBV30 and TRBJ2-7; D is ambiguous. The CDR3 consists of 11 residues. V shed 2 bases and J shed 3 bases, with 5 bases lying between them. Germline V CDR1 and CDR2: GTSNPN, SVGIG (reference sequence). CDR3 sequence (DNA): TGTGCCTGGAGTAGGAACTACGAGCAGTACTTC. Protein product: CAWSRNYEQYF.

The chain carries TRBV30 and TRBJ2-1; 14 bases are shared with TRBD2. The CDR3 totals 13 residues. CDR1 is GTSNPN, CDR2 SVGIG, per germline (reference sequence). V lost 3 bases and J lost 9; bases outside the gene matches: 1. For the CDR3, the DNA is TGTGCCTGGAGGACTAGCGGGAGGGCTGAGCAGTTCTTC. Amino acids: CAWRTSGRAEQFF.

The sample holds one count of this clone. The chain employs TRBV6-5 and TRBJ1-3; 7 bases match TRBD1. V shed 0 bases, J shed 0 bases, and the junction held 2 bases outside the gene matches. The CDR3 has 16 residues. Germline CDR1 is MNHEY and CDR2 is SVGAGI. DNA of the CDR3: TGTGCCAGCAGTTACTCAGGGACAGCCTCTGGAAACACCATATATTTT. Translation gives CASSYSGTASGNTIYF.

The chain joins TRBV7-2 to TRBJ2-1; tentative D call: TRBD2 (6 bases). The CDR3 length is 14 residues. The V end lost 5 bases, the J end lost 5 bases, and 13 bases lay between the germline ends. Germline assignment: CDR1 SGHTA and CDR2 FQGNSA. The CDR3 protein is CASSPPRRDNEQFF. CDR3 coding DNA: TGTGCCAGCAGCCCGCCGAGGAGGGACAATGAGCAGTTCTTC. The variable domain in full, with the rest retrieved from reference TRBV7-2 and TRBJ2-1, is GAGVSQSPSNKVTEKGKDVELRCDPISGHTALYWYRQSLGQGLEFLIYFQGNSAPDKSGLPSDRFSAERTGGSVSTLTIQRTQQEDSAVYLCASSPPRRDNEQFFGPGTRLTVL.

This clone was seen once. V gene TRBV7-6 combines with J gene TRBJ2-2; 10 bases are a match to TRBD1. Germline V gives CDR1 SGHVS, CDR2 FNYEAQ. This CDR3 comprises 18 residues. V shed 5 bases, J shed 2 bases, and the junction held 11 bases outside the gene matches. CDR3 in DNA: TGTGCCAGCAGCCCCGAATCGGGGACAGGGGAAAACACCGGGGAGCTGTTTTTT. Its translation is CASSPESGTGENTGELFF.

This chain uses TRBV30 with TRBJ1-1; perhaps TRBD1 as D (5 bases). Germline V gene data show CDR1 as GTSNPN and CDR2 as SVGIG (reference sequence). Trimming cost V 7 bases and J 3 bases, with 15 bases left between them. The CDR3 spans 13 residues. The CDR3 spells CASDMGLYTEAFF. The CDR3 DNA sequence: TGTGCCTCAGATATGGGGCTTTACACTGAAGCTTTCTTT.

Only one count was recorded for this clone. The chain couples TRBV28 to TRBJ2-1; D perhaps matches TRBD2 (5 bases). The V end was cut by 0 bases, the J end by 6 bases, with 24 bases between. The CDR3 has 19 residues. Germline V gene data show CDR1 as MDHEN and CDR2 as SYDVKM. The CDR3 DNA follows: TGTGCCAGCAGTTTATGGTTTGTTGAGGGCGGAAAGTGGGGCAATGAGCAGTTCTTC. Translation: CASSLWFVEGGKWGNEQFF.

This clone was seen only once. The chain is built from TRBV5-8 and TRBJ2-5, with unresolved D. The CDR3 totals 13 residues. CDR1 SGHTS and CDR2 YDEGEE come from the germline V gene. Trimming cost V 0 bases and J 10 bases, with 13 bases left between them. The CDR3: CASSLAMEKDQYF. Here the CDR3 DNA reads TGTGCCAGCAGCTTGGCCATGGAGAAGGACCAGTACTTC.

The chain is built from TRBV30 and TRBJ2-7; 13 bases line up with TRBD2. Germline loops: CDR1 GTSNPN, CDR2 SVGIG (reference sequence). J lost 6 bases, V lost 1 base, and 6 bases had no gene match. The CDR3 has 15 residues. This chain's CDR3 is CAWSALGLAGVEQYF. The CDR3 DNA sequence: TGTGCCTGGAGTGCCTTAGGACTAGCGGGAGTCGAGCAGTACTTC.

CDR3 in DNA: TGCGCCAGCAGCTTTTATGGCTACACCTTC. It is translated as CASSFYGYTF. The chain uses TRBV5-1 and TRBJ1-2; D gene uncertain. The CDR3 length is 10 residues. CDR1 and CDR2 from the germline V gene are SGHRS and YFSETQ. Trimming removed 2 bases from V and 5 bases from J, with 1 base in between.

V and J are TRBV28 and TRBJ1-5, with a tentative D call TRBD1 (5 bases). In germline, CDR1 is MDHEN, CDR2 SYDVKM. This CDR3 spans 15 amino acids. Trimming removed 3 bases from V and 3 bases from J, with 12 bases in between. CDR3 amino acids: CASSLRGGDNQPQHF. In nucleotides, the CDR3 is TGTGCCAGCAGTTTGAGGGGAGGGGACAATCAGCCCCAGCATTTT.

The chain links TRBV6-1 to TRBJ2-3; D remains ambiguous. The V gene's germline CDR1 is MNHNS and CDR2 SASEGT. With 7 bases removed from V and 2 bases from J, the gap between germline ends came to 16 bases. This CDR3 region has 15 residues. CDR3 amino acids: CASTRTLPYTDTQYF. CDR3 coding DNA: TGTGCCAGCACCCGTACACTGCCCTACACAGATACGCAGTATTTT.

The CDR3 coding sequence is TGTGCCAGCAGCTTGGTAGGACAGCGTCAAGAGACCCAGTACTTC. It yields the protein CASSLVGQRQETQYF. This chain uses TRBV5-6 with TRBJ2-5; possibly TRBD1 for D (6 bases). V gave up 0 bases and J gave up 2 bases, with 11 bases separating them. Germline assignment: CDR1 SGHDT and CDR2 YYEEEE. CDR3 length equals 15 residues.

To note about this clone: Other DNA variants within this sample encode the same CDR3. The V gene is TRBV28, the J gene TRBJ2-7; no firm D call. Germline V CDR1 and CDR2: MDHEN, SYDVKM. V was shortened by 4 bases and J by 4 bases, with 5 bases between the two germline ends. This CDR3 spans 11 amino acids. DNA for the CDR3: TGTGCCAGCAGTTCATTATACGAGCAGTACTTC. Translating gives CASSSLYEQYF.

The V and J genes are TRBV5-8 and TRBJ1-5; the D is unclear. The CDR3 is 13 residues long. CDR1 is SGHTS and CDR2 is YDEGEE in the germline V gene. The V and J ends lost 0 bases and 2 bases respectively, with 3 bases between them. CDR3 nucleotides: TGTGCCAGCAGCTTGGAACGCAATCAGCCCCAGCATTTT. Translating it yields CASSLERNQPQHF.

The chain joins TRBV28 to TRBJ1-6, with D unclear. CDR3 length equals 13 residues. The V and J ends lost 8 bases and 6 bases respectively, with 11 bases between them. The V gene's germline CDR1 is MDHEN and CDR2 SYDVKM. The CDR3, as DNA: TGTGCCAGCCAGGATATATTTAATTCACCCCTCCACTTT. It translates to CASQDIFNSPLHF.

The CDR3 reads CASSPPSSGVYEQYF. CDR3 coding DNA: TGTGCCAGCTCACCACCGAGTAGCGGAGTATACGAGCAGTACTTC. This chain connects TRBV18 to TRBJ2-7, with a possible D match to TRBD2 (6 bases). V dropped 0 bases and J dropped 4 bases, with 13 bases sitting between them. Germline V gene lookup returns CDR1 KGHSH and CDR2 LQKENI. CDR3 length: 15 residues.